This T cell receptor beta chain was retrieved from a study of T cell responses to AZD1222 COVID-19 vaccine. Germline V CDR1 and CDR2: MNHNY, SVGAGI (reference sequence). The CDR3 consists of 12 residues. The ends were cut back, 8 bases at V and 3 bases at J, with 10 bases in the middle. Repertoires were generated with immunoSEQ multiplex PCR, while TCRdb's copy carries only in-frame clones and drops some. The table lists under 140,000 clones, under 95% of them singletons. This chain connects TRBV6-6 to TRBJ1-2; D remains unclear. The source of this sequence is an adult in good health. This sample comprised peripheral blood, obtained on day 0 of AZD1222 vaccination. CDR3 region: CASSPADYGYTF. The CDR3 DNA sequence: TGTGCCAGCTCTCCGGCTGACTATGGCTACACCTTC.